The clone carrying this TCR beta chain was found a few times. TCRdb re-called the 5' RACE reads through MiXCR, storing one row per CDR3 protein. Of about 190,000 distinct CDR3 sequences detected, more than 15% appear once; the ten largest clones hold 40%. This CDR3 is built from 14 residues. Germline CDR1 and CDR2: SGHKS and YYEKEE (reference sequence). Trimming cost V 4 bases and J 6 bases, with 14 bases left between them. This entry belongs to a study of identical twins. The same data also contributed to another study, on T cells expressing NK-cell markers.

This sequence was found in a woman under 30 in good health. The sequenced sample consisted of CD8+ T cells sorted from blood. The chain uses TRBV5-5 and TRBJ1-5; no firm D call. The CDR3 DNA is TGTGCCAGCAGCCCAGAACCGATCACTCAGCCCCAGCATTTT. This gives the protein CASSPEPITQPQHF.